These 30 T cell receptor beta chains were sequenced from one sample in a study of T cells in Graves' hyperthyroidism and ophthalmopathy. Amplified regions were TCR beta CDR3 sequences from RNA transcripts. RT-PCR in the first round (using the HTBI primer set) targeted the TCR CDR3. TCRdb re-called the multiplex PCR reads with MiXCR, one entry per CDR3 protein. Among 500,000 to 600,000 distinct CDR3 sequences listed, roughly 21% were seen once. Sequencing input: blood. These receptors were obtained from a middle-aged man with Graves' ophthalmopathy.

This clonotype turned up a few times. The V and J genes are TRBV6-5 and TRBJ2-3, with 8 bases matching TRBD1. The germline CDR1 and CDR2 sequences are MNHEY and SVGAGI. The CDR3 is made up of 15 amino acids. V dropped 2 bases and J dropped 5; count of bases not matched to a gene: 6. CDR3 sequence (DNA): TGTGCCAGCAGTTACGACAGGGGCCTTAGAGATACGCAGTATTTT. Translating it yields CASSYDRGLRDTQYF.

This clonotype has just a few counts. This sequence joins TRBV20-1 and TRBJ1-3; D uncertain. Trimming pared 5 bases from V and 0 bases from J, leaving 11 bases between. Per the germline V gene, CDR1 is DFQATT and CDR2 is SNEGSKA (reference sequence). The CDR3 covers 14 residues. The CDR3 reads CSAHGPNSGNTIYF. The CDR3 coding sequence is TGCAGTGCTCACGGTCCAAACTCTGGAAACACCATATATTTT.

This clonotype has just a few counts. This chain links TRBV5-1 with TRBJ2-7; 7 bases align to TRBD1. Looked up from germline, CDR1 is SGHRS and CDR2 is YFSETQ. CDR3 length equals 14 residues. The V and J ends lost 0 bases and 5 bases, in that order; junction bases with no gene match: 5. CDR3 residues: CASSLGQGPHEQYF. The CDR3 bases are TGCGCCAGCAGCTTGGGACAGGGTCCACACGAGCAGTACTTC.

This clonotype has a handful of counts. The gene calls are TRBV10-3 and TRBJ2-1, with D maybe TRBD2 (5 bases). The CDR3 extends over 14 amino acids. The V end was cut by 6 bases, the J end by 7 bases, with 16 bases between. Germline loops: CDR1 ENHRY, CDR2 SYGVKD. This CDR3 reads CAIRPDLAGNEQFF. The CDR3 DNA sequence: TGTGCCATCAGGCCGGACTTGGCCGGGAATGAGCAGTTCTTC.

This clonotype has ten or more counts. CDR3 nucleotide sequence: TGCAGTGCTTTCCATGATCGGGACAGGCAACAAGAGACCCAGTACTTC. Amino acids: CSAFHDRDRQQETQYF. V and J are TRBV20-1 and TRBJ2-5; 8 bases map to TRBD1. The CDR3 runs 16 residues. The V gene end was trimmed by 5 bases and the J gene end by 2 bases; junction bases not matched to a gene: 13. Germline V lookup: CDR1 DFQATT, CDR2 SNEGSKA (reference sequence).

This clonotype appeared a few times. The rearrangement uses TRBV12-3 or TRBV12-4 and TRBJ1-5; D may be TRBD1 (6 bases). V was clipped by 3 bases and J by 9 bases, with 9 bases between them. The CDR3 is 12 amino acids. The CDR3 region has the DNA TGTGCCAGCAGTTTCACAGGGACGCCCCAGCATTTT. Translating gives CASSFTGTPQHF.

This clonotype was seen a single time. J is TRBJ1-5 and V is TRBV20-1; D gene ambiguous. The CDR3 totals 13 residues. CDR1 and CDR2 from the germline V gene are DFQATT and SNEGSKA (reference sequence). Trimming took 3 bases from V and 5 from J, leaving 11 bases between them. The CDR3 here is CSASPGGYQPQHF. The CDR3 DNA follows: TGCAGTGCTAGTCCAGGAGGGTATCAGCCCCAGCATTTT.

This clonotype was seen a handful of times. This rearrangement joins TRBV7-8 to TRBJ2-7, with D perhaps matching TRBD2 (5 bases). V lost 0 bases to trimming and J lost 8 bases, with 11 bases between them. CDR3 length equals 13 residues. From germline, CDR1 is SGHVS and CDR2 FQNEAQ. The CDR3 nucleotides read TGTGCCAGCAGCTTAGCTGGAGGTATTAAGCAGTACTTC. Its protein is CASSLAGGIKQYF.

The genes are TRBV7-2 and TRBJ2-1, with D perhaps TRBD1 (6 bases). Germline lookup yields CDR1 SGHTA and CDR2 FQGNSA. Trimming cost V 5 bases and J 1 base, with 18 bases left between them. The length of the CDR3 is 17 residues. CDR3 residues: CASSARRGGESYNEQFF. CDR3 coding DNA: TGTGCCAGCAGCGCTAGGCGAGGGGGTGAGTCCTACAATGAGCAGTTCTTC.

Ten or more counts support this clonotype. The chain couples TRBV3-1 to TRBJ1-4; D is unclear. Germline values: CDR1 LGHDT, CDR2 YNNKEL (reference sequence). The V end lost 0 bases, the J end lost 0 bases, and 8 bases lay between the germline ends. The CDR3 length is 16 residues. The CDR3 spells CASSQELPATNEKLFF. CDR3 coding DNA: TGTGCCAGCAGCCAAGAATTGCCCGCAACTAATGAAAAACTGTTTTTT.

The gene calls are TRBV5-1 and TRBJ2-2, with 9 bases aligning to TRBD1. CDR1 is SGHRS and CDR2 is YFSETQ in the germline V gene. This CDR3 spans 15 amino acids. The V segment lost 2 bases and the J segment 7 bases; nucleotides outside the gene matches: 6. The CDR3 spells CASSLQGARNGELFF. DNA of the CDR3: TGCGCCAGCAGCTTACAGGGGGCGCGTAACGGGGAGCTGTTTTTT.

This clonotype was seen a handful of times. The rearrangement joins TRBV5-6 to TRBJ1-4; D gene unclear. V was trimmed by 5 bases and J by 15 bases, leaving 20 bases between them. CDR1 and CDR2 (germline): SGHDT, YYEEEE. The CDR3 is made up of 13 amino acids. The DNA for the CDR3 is TGTGCCAGCAGTATAGGATTCGCCTCCGGATTGTTTTTT. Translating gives CASSIGFASGLFF.

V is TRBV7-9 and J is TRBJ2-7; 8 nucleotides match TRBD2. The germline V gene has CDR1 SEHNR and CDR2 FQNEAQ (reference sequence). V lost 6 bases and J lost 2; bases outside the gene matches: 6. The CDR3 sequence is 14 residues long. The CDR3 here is CASSSEGLAYEQYF. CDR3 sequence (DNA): TGTGCCAGCAGTTCAGAGGGACTAGCCTACGAGCAGTACTTC.

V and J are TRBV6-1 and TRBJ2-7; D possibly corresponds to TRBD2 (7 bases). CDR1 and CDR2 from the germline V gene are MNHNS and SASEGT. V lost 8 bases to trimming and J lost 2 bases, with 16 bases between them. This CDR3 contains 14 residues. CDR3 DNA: TGTGCCAGCGGGGGGGGGGGCTTCCCCTACGAGCAGTACTTC. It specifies CASGGGGFPYEQYF.

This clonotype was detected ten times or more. CDR3 bases: TGTGCCAGCAGCTCTCGGGGGGGTCTAGGCGAGCAGTACTTC. Its protein product is CASSSRGGLGEQYF. The chain uses TRBV13 and TRBJ2-7; TRBD2 matches 8 bases. Germline V CDR1 and CDR2: PRHDT, FYEKMQ (reference sequence). This CDR3 is 14 amino acids long. J lost 6 bases, V lost 4 bases, and 8 bases had no gene match.

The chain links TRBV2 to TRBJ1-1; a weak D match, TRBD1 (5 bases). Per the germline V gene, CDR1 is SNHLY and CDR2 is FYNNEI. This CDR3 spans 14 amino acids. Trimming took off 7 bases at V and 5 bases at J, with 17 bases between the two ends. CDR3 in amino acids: CASTPREGKTEAFF. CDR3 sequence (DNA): TGTGCCAGCACCCCCAGGGAGGGGAAGACTGAAGCTTTCTTT.

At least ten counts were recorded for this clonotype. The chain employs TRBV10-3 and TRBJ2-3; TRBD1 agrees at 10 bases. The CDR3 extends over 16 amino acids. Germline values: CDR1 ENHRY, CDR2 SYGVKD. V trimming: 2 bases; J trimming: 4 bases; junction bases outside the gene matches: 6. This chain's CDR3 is CAISEPTGGRSDTQYF. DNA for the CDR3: TGTGCCATCAGTGAGCCGACAGGGGGCCGGTCAGATACGCAGTATTTT.

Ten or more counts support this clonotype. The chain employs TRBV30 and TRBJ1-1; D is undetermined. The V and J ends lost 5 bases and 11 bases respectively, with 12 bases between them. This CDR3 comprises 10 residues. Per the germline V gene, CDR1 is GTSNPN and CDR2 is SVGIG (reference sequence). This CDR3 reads CAWGPTTAFF. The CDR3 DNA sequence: TGTGCCTGGGGTCCCACGACGGCTTTCTTT.

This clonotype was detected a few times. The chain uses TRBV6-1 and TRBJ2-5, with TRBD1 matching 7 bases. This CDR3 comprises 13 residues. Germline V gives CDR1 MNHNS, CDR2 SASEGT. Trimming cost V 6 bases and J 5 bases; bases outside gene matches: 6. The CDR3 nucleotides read TGTGCCAGCAGAACGACAGGGCGGGAGACCCAGTACTTC. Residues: CASRTTGRETQYF.

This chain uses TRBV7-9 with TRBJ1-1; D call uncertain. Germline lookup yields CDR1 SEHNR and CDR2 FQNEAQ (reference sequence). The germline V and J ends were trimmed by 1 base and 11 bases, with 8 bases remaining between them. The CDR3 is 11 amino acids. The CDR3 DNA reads TGTGCCAGCAGCTTAGATCGGGTGGCTTTCTTT. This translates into CASSLDRVAFF.

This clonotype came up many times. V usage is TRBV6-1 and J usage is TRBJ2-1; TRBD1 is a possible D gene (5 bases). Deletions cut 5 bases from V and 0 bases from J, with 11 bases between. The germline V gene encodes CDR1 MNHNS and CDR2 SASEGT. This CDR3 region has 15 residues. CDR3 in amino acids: CASSPRQHSYNEQFF. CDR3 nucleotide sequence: TGTGCCAGCAGTCCTCGACAGCACTCCTACAATGAGCAGTTCTTC.

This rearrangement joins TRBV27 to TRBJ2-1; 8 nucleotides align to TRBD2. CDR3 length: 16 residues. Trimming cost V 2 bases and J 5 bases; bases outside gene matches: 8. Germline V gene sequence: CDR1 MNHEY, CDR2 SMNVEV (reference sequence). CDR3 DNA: TGTGCCAGCAGTTTAAGGGTCGCGGGGGGCCACAATGAGCAGTTCTTC. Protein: CASSLRVAGGHNEQFF.

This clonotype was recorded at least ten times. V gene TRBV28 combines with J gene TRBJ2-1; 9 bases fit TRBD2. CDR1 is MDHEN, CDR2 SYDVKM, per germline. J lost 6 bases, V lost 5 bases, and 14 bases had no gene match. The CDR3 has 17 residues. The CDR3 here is CASSNSGRRSNFNEQFF. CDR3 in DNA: TGTGCCAGCAGTAATAGCGGGAGAAGAAGCAATTTCAATGAGCAGTTCTTC.

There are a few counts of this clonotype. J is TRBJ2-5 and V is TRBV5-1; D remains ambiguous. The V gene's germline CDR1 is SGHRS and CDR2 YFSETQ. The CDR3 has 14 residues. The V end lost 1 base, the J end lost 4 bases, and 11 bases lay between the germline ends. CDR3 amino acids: CASSLNPPRETQYF. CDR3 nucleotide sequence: TGCGCCAGCAGCTTGAATCCTCCTAGAGAGACCCAGTACTTC. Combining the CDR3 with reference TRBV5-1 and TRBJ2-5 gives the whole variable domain KAGVTQTPRYLIKTRGQQVTLSCSPISGHRSVSWYQQTPGQGLQFLFEYFSETQRNKGNFPGRFSGRQFSNSRSEMNVSTLELGDSALYLCASSLNPPRETQYFGPGTRLLVL.

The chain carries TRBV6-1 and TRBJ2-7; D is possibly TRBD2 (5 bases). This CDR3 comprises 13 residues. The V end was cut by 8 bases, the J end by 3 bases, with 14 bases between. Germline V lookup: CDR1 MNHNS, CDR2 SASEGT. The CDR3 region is CASGLNEHYEQYF. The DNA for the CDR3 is TGTGCCAGCGGACTTAATGAACACTACGAGCAGTACTTC.

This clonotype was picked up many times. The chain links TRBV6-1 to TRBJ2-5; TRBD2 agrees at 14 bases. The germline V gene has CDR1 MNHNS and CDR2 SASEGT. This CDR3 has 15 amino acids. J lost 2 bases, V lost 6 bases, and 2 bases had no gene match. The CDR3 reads CASRGLAGAQETQYF. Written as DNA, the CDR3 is TGTGCCAGCAGGGGACTAGCGGGAGCTCAAGAGACCCAGTACTTC.

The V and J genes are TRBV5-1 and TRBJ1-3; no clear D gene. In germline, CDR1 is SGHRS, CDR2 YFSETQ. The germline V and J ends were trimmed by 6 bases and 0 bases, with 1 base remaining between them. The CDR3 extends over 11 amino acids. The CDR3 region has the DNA TGCGCCAGCATCTCTGGAAACACCATATATTTT. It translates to CASISGNTIYF.

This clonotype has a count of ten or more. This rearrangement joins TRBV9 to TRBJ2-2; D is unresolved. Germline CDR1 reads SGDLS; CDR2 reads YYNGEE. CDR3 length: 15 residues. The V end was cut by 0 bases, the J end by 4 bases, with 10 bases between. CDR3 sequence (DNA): TGTGCCAGCAGCGTAGTGACGGCCTCCACCGGGGAGCTGTTTTTT. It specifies CASSVVTASTGELFF.

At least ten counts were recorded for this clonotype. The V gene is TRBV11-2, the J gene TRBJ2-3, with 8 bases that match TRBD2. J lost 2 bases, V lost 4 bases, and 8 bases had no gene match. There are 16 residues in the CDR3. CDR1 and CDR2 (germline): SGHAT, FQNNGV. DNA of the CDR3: TGTGCCAGCAGCTCAACTAGCGGACATACCACAGATACGCAGTATTTT. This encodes CASSSTSGHTTDTQYF.

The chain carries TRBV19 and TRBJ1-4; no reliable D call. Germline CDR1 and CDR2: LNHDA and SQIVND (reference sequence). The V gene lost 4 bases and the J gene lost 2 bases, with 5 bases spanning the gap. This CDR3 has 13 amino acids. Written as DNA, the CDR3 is TGTGCCAGTAGTAGCCAGACTAATGAAAAACTGTTTTTT. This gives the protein CASSSQTNEKLFF.